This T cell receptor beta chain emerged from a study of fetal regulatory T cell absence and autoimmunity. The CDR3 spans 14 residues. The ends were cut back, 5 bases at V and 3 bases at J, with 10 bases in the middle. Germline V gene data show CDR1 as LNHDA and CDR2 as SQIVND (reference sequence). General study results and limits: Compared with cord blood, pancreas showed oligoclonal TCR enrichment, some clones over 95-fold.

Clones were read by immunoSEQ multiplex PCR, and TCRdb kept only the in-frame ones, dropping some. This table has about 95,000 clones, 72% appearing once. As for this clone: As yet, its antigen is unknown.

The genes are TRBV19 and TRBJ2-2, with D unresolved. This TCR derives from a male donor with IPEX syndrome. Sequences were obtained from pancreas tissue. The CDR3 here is CASSSISHTGELFF. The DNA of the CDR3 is TGTGCCAGTAGTTCAATATCCCACACCGGGGAGCTGTTTTTT.